This T cell receptor (beta chain) derives from a study of tumor and adjacent non-tumor tissue in lung cancer. For the study at large: There were 12 adenocarcinoma, a couple of squamous cell carcinoma and 1 small cell lung cancer cases. Study-level results: Higher tumor TCR diversity was associated with shorter survival.

A word on this clonotype: Its antigen is unidentified. The junction differs from germline at one of its ends, possibly a read error.

The template was RNA from unsorted bulk tissue. The CDR3 spans 11 residues. Germline V lookup: CDR1 SGHAT, CDR2 FQNNGV. A modified ARM-PCR protocol with three rounds of nested PCR amplified TCRbeta. Using its own MiXCR run on the multiplex PCR reads, TCRdb lists one record per CDR3 protein. Among approximately 140,000 distinct CDR3 sequences listed, around two thirds were seen once. The specimen was lung tumor tissue. This chain links TRBV11-2 with TRBJ1-1; no clear D gene. The receptor's source is a man aged 55 to 70 with small cell lung cancer. The CDR3 nucleotides read TGTGCCAGCAGATTGAACACTGAAGCATTCTTT. It codes for CASRLNTEAFF.